A selection of T cell receptor beta chains follows, all from one sample in a study of T cell responses to AZD1222 COVID-19 vaccine. Assay: immunoSEQ multiplex PCR; the TCRdb copy retains only in-frame clones and omits some. The repertoire holds over 110,000 clones, 75% to 90% seen once, with around 1.6% in the top ten. The sequenced sample was peripheral blood, obtained 28 days after the second AZD1222 dose. Receptor source: an adult who received the AZD1222 COVID-19 vaccine. CDR3s include the opening cysteine and the closing phenylalanine or tryptophan. A D gene is named only where the DNA matches it firmly. Size values are once, few and many counts, or a class for expanded clones, and some rows have none.

d_call j_call v_call clone_size cdr3_aa cdr3_nt
NA TRBJ1-1 TRBV11-2 NA CASSLIGGERNTEAFF TGTGCCAGCAGCTTAATAGGCGGGGAGAGAAACACTGAAGCTTTCTTT
TRBD1 TRBJ1-1 TRBV20-1 NA CSADRATEAFF TGCAGTGCAGACAGGGCCACTGAAGCTTTCTTT
NA TRBJ1-1 TRBV19 NA CASTLGPLNTEAFF TGTGCCAGTACCCTCGGACCTTTGAACACTGAAGCTTTCTTT
NA TRBJ1-5 TRBV7-9 NA CASSLGSQPQHF TGTGCCAGCAGCTTAGGAAGTCAGCCCCAGCATTTT
NA TRBJ1-2 TRBV27 NA CASSLRGARGYTF TGTGCCAGCAGTTTGCGGGGGGCTAGGGGCTACACCTTC
TRBD2 TRBJ2-1 TRBV11-2 NA CASTPRTSGRGFF TGTGCCAGCACCCCTCGGACTAGCGGGAGGGGGTTCTTC
NA TRBJ1-2 TRBV7-2 NA CASSLEYRSNYGYTF TGTGCCAGCAGCTTAGAGTACAGATCTAACTATGGCTACACCTTC
NA TRBJ1-1 TRBV29-1 NA CSVDGGPGKGAEAFF TGCAGCGTCGACGGGGGACCGGGGAAGGGGGCTGAAGCTTTCTTT
NA TRBJ1-5 TRBV7-3 NA CASSSTNSNQPQHF TGTGCCAGCAGCTCCACGAACAGCAATCAGCCCCAGCATTTT
NA TRBJ1-1 TRBV6-5 NA CASSAGRNTEAFF TGTGCCAGCAGCGCCGGGAGGAACACTGAAGCTTTCTTT
NA TRBJ2-2 TRBV5-1 NA CASSVGGTGELFF TGCGCCAGCAGCGTAGGGGGCACCGGGGAGCTGTTTTTT
NA TRBJ1-2 TRBV24-1 NA CATSGGIYGYTF TGTGCCACCAGTGGAGGGATCTATGGCTACACCTTC
NA TRBJ1-2 TRBV18 NA CASSPEGGASDGYTF TGTGCCAGCTCACCAGAGGGGGGCGCTTCGGATGGCTACACCTTC
TRBD2 TRBJ2-1 TRBV7-2 NA CASGRDLTSGRGEQFF TGTGCCAGCGGCCGTGATTTGACTAGCGGGAGGGGGGAGCAGTTCTTC
NA TRBJ2-7 TRBV20-1 NA CSASSPFGSYEQYF TGCAGTGCTAGTAGCCCGTTTGGTTCCTACGAGCAGTACTTC
NA TRBJ2-7 TRBV18 NA CASSPRVPEVYEQYF TGTGCCAGCTCACCACGGGTCCCAGAAGTCTACGAGCAGTACTTC
NA TRBJ2-5 TRBV5-4 NA CASSFLGETQYF TGTGCCAGCAGCTTTCTAGGGGAGACCCAGTACTTC
NA TRBJ1-1 TRBV3-1/TRBV3-2 NA CASSQDAGLRTEAFF TGTGCCAGCAGCCAAGACGCAGGTTTGAGGACTGAAGCTTTCTTT
NA TRBJ2-1 TRBV18 NA CASSPGGAGNEQFF TGTGCCAGCTCACCAGGGGGCGCGGGAAATGAGCAGTTCTTC
NA TRBJ2-2 TRBV4-1 once CASSQGLAAGELFF TGCGCCAGCAGCCAAGGGCTAGCTGCCGGGGAGCTGTTTTTT
TRBD2 TRBJ2-7 TRBV9 NA CASSVSGDRAEQYF TGTGCCAGCAGCGTAAGCGGGGACCGCGCCGAGCAGTACTTC
NA TRBJ1-1 TRBV6-1 NA CASSEWVTRSPSEAFF TGTGCCAGCAGTGAATGGGTTACCCGCAGTCCCTCTGAAGCTTTCTTT
NA TRBJ1-1 TRBV9 NA CASSVAPTAMNTEAFF TGTGCCAGCAGCGTAGCACCGACAGCCATGAACACTGAAGCTTTCTTT
NA TRBJ1-3 TRBV7-8 NA CASSPQASVSGNTIYF TGTGCCAGCAGCCCACAAGCCTCGGTCTCTGGAAACACCATATATTTT
TRBD2 TRBJ2-2 TRBV5-1 NA CASSPVGLASPPNTGELFF TGCGCCAGCAGCCCGGTGGGACTAGCGAGTCCCCCGAACACCGGGGAGCTGTTTTTT
NA TRBJ2-7 TRBV28 NA CASSLFFPYGQYF TGTGCCAGCAGCCTATTTTTCCCCTATGGGCAGTACTTC
NA TRBJ2-7 TRBV10-2 NA CATSESGGSYEQYF TGCGCCACCTCAGAGAGTGGCGGTAGCTACGAGCAGTACTTC
NA TRBJ2-7 TRBV9 NA CASSVEPGREQYF TGTGCCAGCAGCGTAGAACCGGGTCGGGAGCAGTACTTC
NA TRBJ2-2 TRBV6-1 NA CASSEQQASGELFF TGTGCCAGCAGTGAACAGCAGGCGTCCGGGGAGCTGTTTTTT
NA TRBJ1-5 TRBV19 NA CASSFPPGPQHF TGTGCCAGTAGCTTTCCACCGGGGCCCCAGCATTTT
NA TRBJ2-3 TRBV7-8 once CASTWGDWISTDTQYF TGTGCCAGCACCTGGGGAGATTGGATTAGCACAGATACGCAGTATTTT
NA TRBJ1-5 TRBV6-5 NA CASAPQLINQPQHF TGTGCCAGCGCCCCGCAGCTAATAAATCAGCCCCAGCATTTT
NA TRBJ2-7 TRBV7-2 NA CASSVDSTVGNMYF TGTGCCAGCAGCGTGGACAGCACGGTGGGGAACATGTACTTC
TRBD2 TRBJ2-7 TRBV18 NA CASSPPSSGLYEQYF TGTGCCAGCTCACCACCCTCTAGCGGGCTTTACGAGCAGTACTTC
NA TRBJ2-1 TRBV7-9 NA CASSSKYNEQFF TGTGCCAGCAGCTCCAAGTACAATGAGCAGTTCTTC
NA TRBJ2-1 TRBV10-3 few CAISELGALNEQFF TGTGCCATCAGTGAACTTGGGGCCCTCAATGAGCAGTTCTTC
NA TRBJ2-3 TRBV7-2 NA CASSQWWSSTDTQYF TGTGCCAGCAGCCAGTGGTGGTCTAGCACAGATACGCAGTATTTT
TRBD1 TRBJ2-2 TRBV7-3 NA CASSLPGQGRTGELFF TGTGCCAGCAGCTTACCGGGACAGGGCCGAACCGGGGAGCTGTTTTTT
NA TRBJ2-1 TRBV30 NA CAWSVGGGSGNEQFF TGTGCCTGGAGTGTGGGCGGTGGCTCTGGCAATGAGCAGTTCTTC
NA TRBJ1-1 TRBV11-2 once CASSLIGTEAFF TGTGCCAGCAGCTTAATAGGGACTGAAGCTTTCTTT
TRBD2 TRBJ2-7 TRBV14 NA CASSPGLAGEQYF TGTGCCAGCAGCCCAGGACTAGCGGGCGAGCAGTACTTC
NA TRBJ1-4 TRBV5-1 NA CASSLWQDNEKLFF TGCGCCAGCAGCTTGTGGCAGGATAATGAAAAACTGTTTTTT
NA TRBJ2-5 TRBV4-3 NA CASSQVVGWGETQYF TGCGCCAGCAGCCAAGTGGTCGGCTGGGGAGAGACCCAGTACTTC